These 27 T cell receptor beta chains originate from one sample sequenced in a study of T-cell reconstitution after alpha-beta-depleted transplantation in children. Researchers prepared the TCRbeta library using unique molecular identifiers, the study reports. TCRdb re-called the PCR reads with MiXCR, one entry per CDR3 protein. This sample carries under 850,000 distinct CDR3 sequences, 10% to 15% of them seen once, and the ten largest clones take 0.79%. The sample was PBMCs, taken before TCRalphabeta/CD19-depleted stem cell transplant. The receptors stem from a girl aged 2-10 years with congenital amegakaryocytic thrombocytopenia, due to receive a stem cell transplant.

V usage is TRBV20-1 and J usage is TRBJ2-2, with 13 positions matching TRBD2. Germline CDR1 DFQATT, CDR2 SNEGSKA (reference sequence). The length of the CDR3 is 16 residues. The V and J ends lost 2 bases and 4 bases, in that order; junction bases with no gene match: 4. The CDR3 nucleotides read TGCAGTGCTAGACTTACTAGCGGGAGGGCCACCGGGGAGCTGTTTTTT. This sequence encodes CSARLTSGRATGELFF.

This clonotype occurred many times. The genes are TRBV6-1 and TRBJ2-7; D perhaps matches TRBD1 (5 bases). Between the trimmed V and J ends, which lost 4 bases and 5 bases, there was a span of 21 bases. CDR1 MNHNS and CDR2 SASEGT come from the germline V gene. The CDR3 totals 16 residues. The CDR3, as DNA: TGTGCCAGCAGTGCCTTACCCCAGGGTACCCGGAACGAGCAGTACTTC. The encoded protein is CASSALPQGTRNEQYF.

This clonotype was counted between two and nine times. The chain recombines TRBV15 with TRBJ2-4; 8 bases align to TRBD1. V was clipped by 2 bases and J by 3 bases; unmatched bases: 3. The germline gives CDR1 LNHNV, CDR2 YYDKDF (reference sequence). The CDR3 runs to 15 residues. This CDR3 reads CATSRRDRIKNIQYF. For the CDR3, the DNA is TGTGCCACCAGCAGAAGGGACAGGATCAAAAACATTCAGTACTTC. Looking up the rest from reference TRBV15 and TRBJ2-4 gives the full variable domain: DAMVIQNPRYQVTQFGKPVTLSCSQTLNHNVMYWYQQKSSQAPKLLFHYYDKDFNNEADTPDNFQSRRPNTSFCFLDIRSPGLGDTAMYLCATSRRDRIKNIQYFGAGTRLSVL.

This chain joins TRBV12-3 or TRBV12-4 and TRBJ2-4; 8 bases match TRBD2. V lost 6 bases to trimming and J lost 6 bases; unmatched junction nucleotides: 7. The CDR3 extends over 14 amino acids. CDR3 in DNA: TGTGCCAGCAGCCCAGAGGCGGGAGGAAACATTCAGTACTTC. Translation: CASSPEAGGNIQYF.

Turning to this clonotype: At one boundary the junction diverges from the germline segment, which might be a read error. This sequence joins TRBV25-1 and TRBJ2-3, with a weak D call TRBD1 (6 bases). CDR1 and CDR2 (germline): MGHDK, SYGVNS. This CDR3 is built from 14 residues. The CDR3 here is CASNRDTSIDTQYF. The CDR3 bases are TGTGCCAGCAACCGGGACACCAGCATAGATACGCAGTATTTT.

This chain links TRBV29-1 with TRBJ2-7, with TRBD1 matching over 10 bases. The length of the CDR3 is 15 residues. The V gene's germline CDR1 is SQVTM and CDR2 ANQGSEA. Losses at the gene ends were 1 base for V and 6 bases for J; bases not matched to a gene: 9. Here the CDR3 DNA reads TGCAGCGTTGAAGGAGGAGGGACAGGGGACGGCGAGCAGTACTTC. It codes for CSVEGGGTGDGEQYF.

This clonotype was recorded at least ten times. J is TRBJ2-5 and V is TRBV10-3; D not resolved. The V and J ends lost 2 bases and 2 bases respectively, with 12 bases between them. Germline V CDR1 and CDR2: ENHRY, SYGVKD. This CDR3 spans 15 amino acids. Here the CDR3 reads CAISEGVVGQETQYF. The CDR3 coding sequence is TGTGCCATCAGTGAGGGTGTGGTTGGGCAAGAGACCCAGTACTTC.

This chain links TRBV25-1 with TRBJ2-7; no firm D call. The CDR3 extends over 13 amino acids. Per germline, CDR1 MGHDK and CDR2 SYGVNS. V was cut by 1 base and J by 7 bases, with 11 bases left in between. CDR3: CASSESHIREQYF. The CDR3 region has the DNA TGTGCCAGCAGTGAATCTCACATTCGGGAGCAGTACTTC.

The table lists this clonotype with many counts. The chain recombines TRBV5-1 with TRBJ1-2; tentative D call: TRBD1 (5 bases). Per the germline V gene, CDR1 is SGHRS and CDR2 is YFSETQ. CDR3 length: 13 amino acids. The ends were cut back, 4 bases at V and 8 bases at J, with 15 bases in the middle. CDR3 sequence reads: CASSRDLSGGYTF. The DNA of the CDR3 is TGCGCCAGCAGCAGGGACCTCTCTGGGGGCTACACCTTC. Using reference TRBV5-1 and TRBJ1-2 for the parts outside the CDR3, the full variable domain is KAGVTQTPRYLIKTRGQQVTLSCSPISGHRSVSWYQQTPGQGLQFLFEYFSETQRNKGNFPGRFSGRQFSNSRSEMNVSTLELGDSALYLCASSRDLSGGYTFGSGTRLTVV.

This clonotype was seen many times. The chain carries TRBV5-5 and TRBJ2-1, with TRBD2 matching over 9 bases. This CDR3 contains 15 residues. The germline V gene encodes CDR1 SGHKS and CDR2 YYEKEE (reference sequence). V gave up 4 bases and J gave up 6 bases; unmatched junction bases: 8. The CDR3 is CASSGTGTSINEQFF. The CDR3 bases are TGTGCCAGCAGCGGGACCGGGACTAGCATCAATGAGCAGTTCTTC.

This clonotype was seen many times. V gene TRBV29-1 combines with J gene TRBJ1-1, with TRBD1 matching 9 bases. The J segment lost 5 bases and the V segment lost 7 bases, leaving 8 bases of the junction unmatched. Germline assignment: CDR1 SQVTM and CDR2 ANQGSEA. This CDR3 is built from 13 residues. The CDR3 region has the DNA TGCAGCGGAACCTACGACAGGGGGACTGAAGCTTTCTTT. It codes for CSGTYDRGTEAFF.

This clonotype was picked up many times. This chain links TRBV20-1 with TRBJ2-7; D gene unclear. The CDR3 has 12 amino acids. Germline V gene sequence: CDR1 DFQATT, CDR2 SNEGSKA (reference sequence). The ends were cut back, 0 bases at V and 2 bases at J, with 5 bases in the middle. The CDR3 loop reads CSARDEAYEQYF. For the CDR3, the DNA is TGCAGTGCTAGAGATGAGGCCTACGAGCAGTACTTC.

In its sample, this clonotype was seen a few times. This chain links TRBV7-9 with TRBJ1-2; maybe TRBD1 (6 bases). Trimming left V 2 bases short and J 12 bases short, with 13 bases between. Germline V lookup: CDR1 SEHNR, CDR2 FQNEAQ (reference sequence). CDR3 length: 12 amino acids. CDR3 amino acids: CASSLSRTENTF. The CDR3 region has the DNA TGTGCCAGCAGCTTATCCCGGACAGAAAACACCTTC.

The V call is TRBV18, the J call TRBJ2-7; 14 nucleotides match TRBD2. V shed 2 bases, J shed 5 bases, and the junction held 5 bases outside the gene matches. Germline CDR1 KGHSH, CDR2 LQKENI. The CDR3 loop spans 16 amino acids. CDR3 protein: CASSPAGLAGVHEQYF. The CDR3 DNA reads as TGTGCCAGCTCACCAGCGGGACTAGCGGGAGTTCACGAGCAGTACTTC.

The chain is built from TRBV20-1 and TRBJ2-3, with TRBD2 identical over 10 bases. After removal of 6 bases from V and 7 bases from J, the junction contained 16 bases not matched to a gene. The CDR3 extends over 16 amino acids. CDR1 and CDR2 (germline): DFQATT, SNEGSKA (reference sequence). CDR3 sequence (DNA): TGCAGTGCCTTCCGCGGACTAGCGGTAGATAGGAATACGCAGTATTTT. Its protein is CSAFRGLAVDRNTQYF.

This clonotype was recorded at least ten times. This chain uses TRBV20-1 with TRBJ2-6; TRBD1 or TRBD2 may be the D gene (5 bases each). This CDR3 is 13 amino acids long. V was cut by 2 bases and J by 8 bases, with 10 bases left in between. CDR1 and CDR2 from the germline V gene are DFQATT and SNEGSKA (reference sequence). CDR3: CSARRDGSNVLTF. DNA for the CDR3: TGCAGTGCTAGACGGGACGGGTCCAACGTCCTGACTTTC.

In regard to this clonotype: The CDR3 does not end in the conserved phenylalanine or tryptophan, so this is likely a read error. It is unclear where the CDR3 begins or ends on the DNA, so no DNA is shown, and the CDR3 is as TCRdb lists it. J is TRBJ2-7 and V is TRBV12-3 or TRBV12-4; no DNA check was done on the table's D call, TRBD2. The CDR3 is 8 residues long, counting both termini. CDR3 in amino acids: CASSPSGI.

At least ten counts were recorded for this clonotype. This chain joins TRBV6-1 and TRBJ1-2; TRBD1 agrees at 9 bases. The germline CDR1 and CDR2 sequences are MNHNS and SASEGT. V lost 5 bases and J lost 6; bases outside the gene matches: 13. This CDR3 comprises 16 residues. CDR3 in DNA: TGTGCCAGCAGTCGCTACAGCAATACAGGGGGCAATGGCTACACCTTC. It specifies CASSRYSNTGGNGYTF.

This clonotype was recorded at least ten times. The chain couples TRBV29-1 to TRBJ1-1, with D possibly being TRBD1 (5 bases). The V end was cut by 4 bases, the J end by 0 bases, with 6 bases between. The CDR3 sequence is 12 residues long. CDR1 SQVTM and CDR2 ANQGSEA come from the germline V gene. The CDR3 bases are TGCAGCGTTGGACAGATGAACACTGAAGCTTTCTTT. Residues: CSVGQMNTEAFF.

This clonotype appeared a few times. The chain couples TRBV29-1 to TRBJ2-7; possibly TRBD2 for D (6 bases). Per the germline V gene, CDR1 is SQVTM and CDR2 is ANQGSEA. Deletions cut 7 bases from V and 1 base from J, with 11 bases between. CDR3 length equals 12 residues. CDR3 residues: CSAWGGSYEQYF. The CDR3 DNA is TGCAGCGCCTGGGGAGGATCCTACGAGCAGTACTTC.

This clonotype was detected a few times. The V and J genes are TRBV7-8 and TRBJ2-7, with 7 bases fitting TRBD2. CDR3 length: 16 residues. From germline, CDR1 is SGHVS and CDR2 FQNEAQ. Trimming at V came to 5 bases and at J to 3 bases, leaving 13 bases not matched to a gene. The CDR3 region is CASSPVGGSDHYEQYF. CDR3 in DNA: TGTGCCAGCAGCCCTGTGGGCGGGAGTGATCACTACGAGCAGTACTTC.

This clonotype came up a few times. The chain recombines TRBV5-1 with TRBJ2-7, with D possibly TRBD1 on 7 matching bases. The CDR3 runs to 17 residues. V was pared by 0 bases and J by 4 bases, with 20 bases between. Germline V gene sequence: CDR1 SGHRS, CDR2 YFSETQ. The CDR3 protein is CASSLAGGGTAVYEQYF. In DNA, the CDR3 is TGCGCCAGCAGCTTGGCCGGAGGCGGGACAGCAGTTTACGAGCAGTACTTC.

The CDR3 bases are TGTGCCAGTGGCCTGAGGGGAAACGTTGAAAAACTGTTTTTT. It yields the protein CASGLRGNVEKLFF. This chain links TRBV5-5 with TRBJ1-4; the D gene is possibly TRBD1 (5 bases). The germline V and J ends were trimmed by 8 bases and 7 bases, with 18 bases remaining between them. The germline V gene encodes CDR1 SGHKS and CDR2 YYEKEE (reference sequence). CDR3 size: 14 residues.

The chain combines TRBV28 with TRBJ2-3; the D gene is possibly TRBD2 (6 bases). Germline loops: CDR1 MDHEN, CDR2 SYDVKM. Trimming took 3 bases from V and 5 from J, leaving 18 bases between them. The CDR3 sequence is 16 residues long. CDR3 nucleotides: TGTGCCAGCAGTTTGGACATGCCGGGGGTTCAAGATACGCAGTATTTT. Translating gives CASSLDMPGVQDTQYF.

V is TRBV7-6 and J is TRBJ2-7; no definite D call. V shed 5 bases and J shed 2 bases, with 22 bases lying between them. Germline-derived CDR1 and CDR2 are SGHVS and FNYEAQ. The CDR3 extends over 17 amino acids. In nucleotides, the CDR3 is TGTGCCAGCAGCCCGCACGCGACAATCAAGCTCCCCTACGAGCAGTACTTC. This gives the protein CASSPHATIKLPYEQYF.

This sequence joins TRBV5-1 and TRBJ1-5; no definite D call. There are 14 residues in the CDR3. Germline V lookup: CDR1 SGHRS, CDR2 YFSETQ. Trimming took 0 bases from V and 4 from J, leaving 8 bases between them. The CDR3 bases are TGCGCCAGCAGCTTGGGAGAGCGGAATCAGCCCCAGCATTTT. Its translation: CASSLGERNQPQHF.

The CDR3 region is CASSAAGTWFYEQYF. DNA of the CDR3: TGTGCCAGCAGTGCGGCCGGGACATGGTTTTACGAGCAGTACTTC. The V gene is TRBV27, the J gene TRBJ2-7; tentatively, D is TRBD1 (6 bases). The germline CDR1 and CDR2 sequences are MNHEY and SMNVEV (reference sequence). The V end was cut by 5 bases, the J end by 4 bases, with 18 bases between. This CDR3 has 15 residues.